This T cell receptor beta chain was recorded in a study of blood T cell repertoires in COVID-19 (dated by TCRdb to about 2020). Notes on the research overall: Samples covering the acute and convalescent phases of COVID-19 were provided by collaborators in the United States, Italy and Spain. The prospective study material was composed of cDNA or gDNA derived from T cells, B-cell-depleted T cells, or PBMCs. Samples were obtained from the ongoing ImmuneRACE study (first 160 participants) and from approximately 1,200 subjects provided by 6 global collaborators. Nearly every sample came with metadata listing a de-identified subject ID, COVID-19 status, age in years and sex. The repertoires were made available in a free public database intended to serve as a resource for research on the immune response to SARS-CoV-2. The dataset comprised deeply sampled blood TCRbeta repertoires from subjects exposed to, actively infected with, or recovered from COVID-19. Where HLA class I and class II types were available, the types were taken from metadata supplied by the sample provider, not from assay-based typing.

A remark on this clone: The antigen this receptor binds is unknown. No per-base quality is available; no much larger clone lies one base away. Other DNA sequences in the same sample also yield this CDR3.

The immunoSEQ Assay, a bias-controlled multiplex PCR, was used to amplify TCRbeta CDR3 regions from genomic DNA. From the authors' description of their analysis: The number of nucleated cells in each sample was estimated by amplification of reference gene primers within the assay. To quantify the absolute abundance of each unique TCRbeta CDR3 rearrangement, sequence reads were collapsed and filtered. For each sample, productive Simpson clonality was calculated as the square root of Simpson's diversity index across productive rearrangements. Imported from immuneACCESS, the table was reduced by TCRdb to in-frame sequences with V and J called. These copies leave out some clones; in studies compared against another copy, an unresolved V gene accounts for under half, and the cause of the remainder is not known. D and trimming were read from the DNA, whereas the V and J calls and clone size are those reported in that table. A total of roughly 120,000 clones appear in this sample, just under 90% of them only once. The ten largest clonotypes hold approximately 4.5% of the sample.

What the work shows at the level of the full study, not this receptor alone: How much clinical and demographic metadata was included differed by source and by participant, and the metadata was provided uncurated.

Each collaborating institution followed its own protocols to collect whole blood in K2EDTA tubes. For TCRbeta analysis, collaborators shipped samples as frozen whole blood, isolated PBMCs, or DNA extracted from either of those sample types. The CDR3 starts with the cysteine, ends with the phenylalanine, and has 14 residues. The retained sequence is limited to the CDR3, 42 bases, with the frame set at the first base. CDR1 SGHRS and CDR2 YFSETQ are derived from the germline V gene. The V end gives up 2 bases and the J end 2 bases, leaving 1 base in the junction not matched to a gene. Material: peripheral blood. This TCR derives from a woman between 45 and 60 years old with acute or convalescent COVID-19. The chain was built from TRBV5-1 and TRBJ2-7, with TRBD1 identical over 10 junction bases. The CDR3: CASSLGQGAYEQYF. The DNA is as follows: TGCGCCAGCAGCTTAGGACAGGGGGCCTACGAGCAGTACTTC.